Following are 10 T cell receptor beta chains from one sample sequenced in a study of shared clonotypes between healthy human individuals. Clones were read by immunoSEQ multiplex PCR, and TCRdb kept only the in-frame ones, dropping some. Counted here are about 2.3 million clones, around 90% occurring once; the ten biggest clones make up 0.3% to 0.45%. Sequenced sample: naive CD4+ T cells from PBMCs. Described subset: CD45RA+ positively selected. These receptors were obtained from a young man in good health. Some clones in this sample may be carry-over from other donors' samples.

This chain joins TRBV7-3 and TRBJ2-1, with a tentative D call TRBD2 (5 bases). CDR3 length equals 14 residues. Between the trimmed V and J ends, which lost 2 bases and 6 bases, there was a span of 11 bases. From germline, CDR1 is SGHTA and CDR2 FQGTGA. The CDR3 nucleotides are TGTGCCAGCAGCTTATTGGGAGTTTTCAATGAGCAGTTCTTC. Translated: CASSLLGVFNEQFF. Full variable domain (missing parts from reference TRBV7-3 and TRBJ2-1): GAGVSQTPSNKVTEKGKYVELRCDPISGHTALYWYRQSLGQGPEFLIYFQGTGAADDSGLPNDRFFAVRPEGSVSTLKIQRTERGDSAVYLCASSLLGVFNEQFFGPGTRLTVL.

The chain is built from TRBV19 and TRBJ2-7; 9 bases line up with TRBD2. The CDR3 runs to 14 residues. J lost 2 bases, V lost 6 bases, and 5 bases had no gene match. The germline V gene has CDR1 LNHDA and CDR2 SQIVND (reference sequence). CDR3 amino acids: CASRRLAAPYEQYF. CDR3 DNA: TGTGCCAGTAGACGACTAGCGGCACCCTACGAGCAGTACTTC.

The chain links TRBV12-2 to TRBJ1-4; the D segment call TRBD1 is taken from the table without a DNA check. TRBV12-2 is marked as a pseudogene. This CDR3 is 15 amino acids long. CDR3 DNA: TGTGCAAGTCGCTTATTGAGGGGGAAGGGGGAAAAACTGTTTTTT. Encoded protein: CASRLLRGKGEKLFF.

V usage is TRBV7-3 and J usage is TRBJ2-1; D assignment may be TRBD1 or TRBD2 (6 bases each). The ends were cut back, 3 bases at V and 8 bases at J, with 11 bases in the middle. The CDR3 totals 13 residues. Germline loops: CDR1 SGHTA, CDR2 FQGTGA. This CDR3 is CASSFLGGYEQFF. Here the CDR3 DNA reads TGTGCCAGCAGCTTCCTCGGGGGCTATGAGCAGTTCTTC.

The chain joins TRBV5-1 to TRBJ2-7, with 9 bases that match TRBD2. Trimming removed 0 bases from V and 6 bases from J; junction bases left unmatched: 1. The CDR3 covers 13 residues. From germline, CDR1 is SGHRS and CDR2 YFSETQ. The CDR3 sequence is CASSLGSGSEQYF. The CDR3 bases are TGCGCCAGCAGCTTGGGTAGCGGGAGCGAGCAGTACTTC.

The V call is TRBV11-1, the J call TRBJ2-7, with D possibly TRBD2 on 6 matching bases. CDR1 is SGHAT, CDR2 FQDESV, per germline (reference sequence). Trimming removed 4 bases at V and 9 bases at J, with 25 bases between. The CDR3 runs to 16 residues. This CDR3 is CASSSQTLGTVSVQYF. The CDR3 DNA sequence: TGTGCCAGCAGCTCCCAAACCCTCGGGACTGTTTCTGTGCAGTACTTC.

J is TRBJ2-1 and V is TRBV5-3; 11 nucleotides align to TRBD1. TRBV5-3 is filed as an ORF, its function uncertain. This CDR3 is built from 15 residues. The V and J ends lost 4 bases and 4 bases, in that order; junction bases with no gene match: 4. Written as DNA, the CDR3 is TGTGCCAGAAGCGGGACAGGGGGACCTTACAATGAGCAGTTCTTC. It codes for CARSGTGGPYNEQFF.

This chain uses TRBV29-1 with TRBJ2-7; D may be TRBD1 (6 bases). Germline V gene data show CDR1 as SQVTM and CDR2 as ANQGSEA. There are 13 residues in the CDR3. V dropped 6 bases and J dropped 5 bases, with 17 bases sitting between them. CDR3: CSVSTQGIHEQYF. CDR3 sequence (DNA): TGCAGCGTGAGCACACAGGGTATCCACGAGCAGTACTTC.

This rearrangement joins TRBV9 to TRBJ2-1, with D unresolved. V lost 0 bases and J lost 0, with 10 bases in between. Germline CDR1 is SGDLS and CDR2 is YYNGEE. The CDR3 has 16 amino acids. This CDR3 reads CASSVGPTLSYNEQFF. Here the CDR3 DNA reads TGTGCCAGCAGCGTAGGCCCCACCCTCTCCTACAATGAGCAGTTCTTC. The entire variable domain, with the rest obtained from reference TRBV9 and TRBJ2-1, is as follows: DSGVTQTPKHLITATGQRVTLRCSPRSGDLSVYWYQQSLDQGLQFLIQYYNGEERAKGNILERFSAQQFPDLHSELNLSSLELGDSALYFCASSVGPTLSYNEQFFGPGTRLTVL.

The chain is built from TRBV5-1 and TRBJ1-1; a weak D match, TRBD1 (6 bases). This CDR3 region has 12 residues. Germline V gene sequence: CDR1 SGHRS, CDR2 YFSETQ. The V end was cut by 4 bases, the J end by 11 bases, with 15 bases between. The CDR3 spells CASSPEGDKAFF. CDR3 bases: TGCGCCAGCAGCCCAGAGGGGGATAAGGCTTTCTTT.